This T cell receptor beta chain was sequenced during a study of siplizumab effects on memory and regulatory T cells. Study-wide findings and caveats: Unstimulated naive T cells seemed to show more diversity than memory cells did, and they also seemed to be among the major contributors to the alloresponse. Naive-or-memory phenotypes were unassignable for roughly 75-96% of proliferating CD4+ or CD8+ clones.

The CDR3 spans 13 residues. Unmatched junction bases numbered 4, after V lost 5 bases and J lost 5 bases. Germline V lookup: CDR1 GTSNPN, CDR2 SVGIG (reference sequence). On this clone: Its antigen is not known.

Assay used: immunoSEQ multiplex PCR; TCRdb lists only in-frame clones, some missing. This table holds some 100,000 clones, about 90% found once. The sample was CD4+ T cells sorted from blood. The source of this sequence is a human donor in good health. Some clones in this sample may be carry-over from other donors' samples. The V gene is TRBV30, the J gene TRBJ2-2, with 8 bases aligning to TRBD1. The CDR3 sequence: CAWARGLTGELFF. DNA for the CDR3: TGTGCCTGGGCCAGGGGGCTTACCGGGGAGCTGTTTTTT.